The 2 T cell receptor beta chains below all came from one sample that was sequenced in a study of CD8+ T cells in alopecia areata. cDNA serving as the sequencing template came from extracted, reverse transcribed RNA. Clones were sequenced by immunoSEQ multiplex PCR, and TCRdb holds only the in-frame ones, with some missing. The sample gives 65,000 to 100,000 clones, roughly 51% of which show up once; around 6% is in the top ten. The specimen sequenced was NKG2D-high CD8+ T cells sorted from blood. These receptors came from a human donor with alopecia areata.

The chain combines TRBV9 with TRBJ2-1, with a possible D match to TRBD2 (6 bases). The CDR3 is 13 amino acids. Per germline, CDR1 SGDLS and CDR2 YYNGEE. With 3 bases removed from V and 5 bases from J, the gap between germline ends came to 9 bases. CDR3: CASSGLEDNEQFF. The CDR3 DNA follows: TGTGCCAGCAGCGGACTAGAAGACAATGAGCAGTTCTTC.

This rearrangement joins TRBV5-1 to TRBJ2-5, with D possibly called TRBD1 or TRBD2 (6 bases each). Trimming cost V 6 bases and J 4 bases, with 16 bases left between them. The CDR3 totals 14 residues. CDR1 and CDR2 (germline): SGHRS, YFSETQ. CDR3 in DNA: TGCGCCAGCACACAAGGGGGGCGTCTAGAGACCCAGTACTTC. This sequence encodes CASTQGGRLETQYF.